Listed below are T cell receptor beta chains from one sample, sequenced in a study of T cells in Graves' hyperthyroidism and ophthalmopathy. TCRdb ran MiXCR on the multiplex PCR reads and lists one entry per CDR3 protein. The sample carries around 520,000 distinct CDR3 sequences, roughly an eighth recorded once. Sequenced sample: blood. These receptors all stem from a woman aged 18-30 years with Graves' hyperthyroidism. Each CDR3 is given with its conserved first and last residue. The D gene is left open where the match is weak. The size entry is marked missing in some rows and otherwise reads once, few, many or a size class.

cdr3_aa: CASSLETGEEKLFF; cdr3_nt: TGTGCCAGCAGTTTAGAGACAGGGGAGGAAAAACTGTTTTTT; clone_size: many; v_call: TRBV28; d_call: TRBD1; j_call: TRBJ1-4
cdr3_aa: CATSETGYEQYF; cdr3_nt: TGTGCCACCAGTGAGACGGGTTACGAGCAGTACTTC; clone_size: many; v_call: TRBV24-1; d_call: .; j_call: TRBJ2-7
cdr3_aa: CASSVQRDSEAFF; cdr3_nt: TGTGCCAGCAGCGTACAGCGGGACAGTGAAGCTTTCTTT; clone_size: many; v_call: TRBV9; d_call: TRBD1; j_call: TRBJ1-1
cdr3_aa: CASSFLANYNEQFF; cdr3_nt: TGTGCCAGCAGCTTTCTAGCGAACTACAATGAGCAGTTCTTC; clone_size: .; v_call: TRBV7-9; d_call: .; j_call: TRBJ2-1
cdr3_aa: CASSFDSIYEQFF; cdr3_nt: TGTGCCAGCAGCTTTGACTCGATCTATGAGCAGTTCTTC; clone_size: many; v_call: TRBV7-8; d_call: .; j_call: TRBJ2-1
cdr3_aa: CSAPDSGSTDTQYF; cdr3_nt: TGCAGTGCCCCGGATAGCGGTAGCACAGATACGCAGTATTTT; clone_size: many; v_call: TRBV20-1; d_call: .; j_call: TRBJ2-3
cdr3_aa: CSASWGATNEKLFF; cdr3_nt: TGCAGTGCTAGTTGGGGTGCAACTAATGAAAAACTGTTTTTT; clone_size: many; v_call: TRBV20-1; d_call: .; j_call: TRBJ1-4
cdr3_aa: CASSLSRTSLERTQYF; cdr3_nt: TGTGCCAGCAGTTTATCCCGGACTAGCTTAGAGCGTACGCAGTATTTT; clone_size: many; v_call: TRBV12-3/TRBV12-4; d_call: TRBD2; j_call: TRBJ2-3
cdr3_aa: CASSGGQGSSGNTIYF; cdr3_nt: TGTGCCAGCAGCGGGGGGCAGGGGTCATCTGGAAACACCATATATTTT; clone_size: .; v_call: TRBV7-3; d_call: .; j_call: TRBJ1-3
cdr3_aa: CASRPEDINTEAFF; cdr3_nt: TGTGCCAGCAGACCCGAAGACATTAACACTGAAGCTTTCTTT; clone_size: .; v_call: TRBV6-1; d_call: .; j_call: TRBJ1-1
cdr3_aa: CASSQGLAGLGYNEQFF; cdr3_nt: TGCGCCAGCAGCCAGGGCCTAGCGGGATTGGGTTACAATGAGCAGTTCTTC; clone_size: .; v_call: TRBV4-1; d_call: TRBD2; j_call: TRBJ2-1
cdr3_aa: CASSRDRGEVMNTEAFF; cdr3_nt: TGTGCCAGTAGTAGGGACAGGGGGGAAGTTATGAACACTGAAGCTTTCTTT; clone_size: .; v_call: TRBV19; d_call: TRBD1; j_call: TRBJ1-1
cdr3_aa: CASPSPSTCTGELFF; cdr3_nt: TGCGCCAGCCCTTCGCCCTCAACGTGTACCGGGGAGCTGTTTTTT; clone_size: .; v_call: TRBV5-1; d_call: .; j_call: TRBJ2-2
cdr3_aa: CATSGTGADYGYTF; cdr3_nt: TGTGCCACCAGTGGGACAGGGGCCGACTATGGCTACACCTTC; clone_size: .; v_call: TRBV24-1; d_call: TRBD1; j_call: TRBJ1-2
cdr3_aa: CASREGRLLGGYTF; cdr3_nt: TGTGCCAGCAGAGAAGGACGGCTTTTAGGCGGCTACACCTTC; clone_size: many; v_call: TRBV27; d_call: .; j_call: TRBJ1-2
cdr3_aa: CATSVRQGGTFNEQFF; cdr3_nt: TGTGCCACCAGCGTCCGTCAGGGGGGGACTTTTAATGAGCAGTTCTTC; clone_size: few; v_call: TRBV15; d_call: .; j_call: TRBJ2-1
cdr3_aa: CASSLSTGTQYF; cdr3_nt: TGTGCCAGCTCACTGAGCACAGGTACGCAGTATTTT; clone_size: few; v_call: TRBV18; d_call: .; j_call: TRBJ2-3
cdr3_aa: CASSYSHSGELFF; cdr3_nt: TGTGCCAGCAGTTACTCGCACTCCGGGGAGCTGTTTTTT; clone_size: .; v_call: TRBV6-5; d_call: .; j_call: TRBJ2-2
cdr3_aa: CASGPRQGGRETQYF; cdr3_nt: TGTGCTAGTGGTCCTAGACAGGGGGGGAGAGAGACCCAGTACTTC; clone_size: many; v_call: TRBV12-5; d_call: TRBD1; j_call: TRBJ2-5
cdr3_aa: CASSGTTSSYNEQFF; cdr3_nt: TGTGCCAGCAGTGGAACGACAAGTTCCTACAATGAGCAGTTCTTC; clone_size: .; v_call: TRBV2; d_call: .; j_call: TRBJ2-1
cdr3_aa: CASSDLGQIFYGYTF; cdr3_nt: TGTGCCAGCAGTGATCTTGGACAGATCTTTTATGGCTACACCTTC; clone_size: many; v_call: TRBV6-1; d_call: .; j_call: TRBJ1-2
cdr3_aa: CATSDPKGGVTYNEQFF; cdr3_nt: TGTGCCACCAGTGATCCAAAGGGCGGGGTGACCTACAATGAGCAGTTCTTC; clone_size: .; v_call: TRBV24-1; d_call: .; j_call: TRBJ2-1
cdr3_aa: CASSRQRTLHF; cdr3_nt: TGTGCCAGCAGCCGACAAAGGACGTTACACTTT; clone_size: many; v_call: TRBV3-1; d_call: .; j_call: TRBJ1-6
cdr3_aa: CSARVDGLQETQYF; cdr3_nt: TGCAGTGCTAGAGTTGACGGCCTCCAAGAGACCCAGTACTTC; clone_size: many; v_call: TRBV20-1; d_call: .; j_call: TRBJ2-5
cdr3_aa: CATLAGGNWGEQFF; cdr3_nt: TGTGCCACCCTAGCGGGAGGAAATTGGGGTGAGCAGTTCTTC; clone_size: many; v_call: TRBV27; d_call: TRBD2; j_call: TRBJ2-1
cdr3_aa: CASSLSTGLEEQFF; cdr3_nt: TGTGCCAGCAGTTTATCCACGGGCCTCGAGGAGCAGTTCTTC; clone_size: .; v_call: TRBV27; d_call: .; j_call: TRBJ2-1
cdr3_aa: CAISGSGYTF; cdr3_nt: TGTGCTATTAGCGGATCTGGCTACACCTTC; clone_size: few; v_call: TRBV30; d_call: .; j_call: TRBJ1-2
cdr3_aa: CASSIGQIEAFF; cdr3_nt: TGTGCCAGTAGTATAGGACAGATTGAAGCTTTCTTT; clone_size: .; v_call: TRBV19; d_call: .; j_call: TRBJ1-1
cdr3_aa: CASSLGPGPQGEKLFF; cdr3_nt: TGTGCCAGCAGCTTAGGTCCCGGCCCTCAGGGAGAAAAACTGTTTTTT; clone_size: .; v_call: TRBV7-2; d_call: .; j_call: TRBJ1-4
cdr3_aa: CASMSRDTNTGELFF; cdr3_nt: TGCGCCAGCATGAGCCGGGACACCAACACCGGGGAGCTGTTTTTT; clone_size: few; v_call: TRBV10-2; d_call: .; j_call: TRBJ2-2
cdr3_aa: CASRFTGHQRGVYGYTF; cdr3_nt: TGTGCCAGCAGATTCACGGGACACCAACGGGGGGTCTATGGCTACACCTTC; clone_size: many; v_call: TRBV3-1; d_call: .; j_call: TRBJ1-2
cdr3_aa: CASSDTGASYTF; cdr3_nt: TGTGCCAGCAGTGATACAGGGGCTAGCTACACCTTC; clone_size: few; v_call: TRBV6-4; d_call: TRBD1; j_call: TRBJ1-2